This T cell receptor (beta chain) appears in the sequencing data of a study of T cells in Graves' hyperthyroidism and ophthalmopathy (dated 2019 in TCRdb). The study in broad terms: Peripheral blood was collected at initial diagnosis, before any treatment. The 80 to 100 discovery patients were randomly divided into training and test sets at a 7:3 ratio. According to the paper, TCR Vbeta CDR3 sequencing was carried out on 135 peripheral blood samples, which came from about 45 ophthalmopathy, 70 to 80 hyperthyroidism and approximately 17 progressor patients. In six Graves' hyperthyroidism patients, the study also compared T-cell repertoires from thyroid tissue with T-cell repertoires from blood. TCR V-J signatures able to tell the groups apart were searched for in a discovery cohort of 90 to 100 patients, of whom roughly 42 had Graves' ophthalmopathy and more than 55 had stable Graves' hyperthyroidism. After sampling, hyperthyroidism patients received methimazole starting at 30 mg daily, and ophthalmopathy patients received high-dose intravenous methylprednisolone. Prospective prediction of ophthalmopathy was tested in an independent validation cohort of 18 to 20 hyperthyroidism patients and 15 to 17 patients who later progressed to ophthalmopathy. General study outcomes and caveats: In validation, progression to ophthalmopathy was predicted by the model with approximately 67% sensitivity and roughly 72% specificity, a median of about 6 months before onset. Ophthalmopathy was separated from stable hyperthyroidism by a 13 V-J signature model, with over 85% sensitivity and 81% to 83% specificity obtained in cross-validation and 80%/75% obtained in testing. No statistical method was used to set the sample size in advance, and investigators knew the group allocation. Most expanded thyroid clonotypes (frequency above 0.001) were also detected in blood, a finding suggesting that blood repertoires may reflect thyroid immune responses.

Concerning this clonotype itself: Its antigen target is currently unknown. One base away there is no much larger clone; base qualities are not given.

Stable Graves' hyperthyroidism was defined as the absence of progression to ophthalmopathy over 18 months of follow-up. Hyperthyroidism patients were newly diagnosed, had a disease duration of under 2 months, and were aged 18 to 65 years. Exclusion was applied to patients with uncontrolled infections, other autoimmune diseases, pregnancy or lactation. Diagnoses were established on the basis of clinical symptoms, serum thyroxine and TRAb, thyroid ultrasound, and orbital computed tomography. Ficoll-Paque density gradient centrifugation was used to isolate PBMCs from approximately 10 ml of fresh peripheral blood. Trizol reagent was used to extract total RNA, and RNA quality was then checked on an Agilent 2100 Bioanalyzer. Amplification of TCR beta CDR3 regions was carried out from RNA transcripts. The TCR CDR3 was subjected to a first round of RT-PCR using the HTBI primer set and the Qiagen OneStep RT-PCR kit. A second multiplex PCR round built the libraries, followed by size selection and purification. Libraries were sequenced paired-end with 100 bp reads on an Illumina HiSeq2000. The source study handled its data this way. Raw data were processed with SOAPnuke, discarding reads with adapters, uncalled bases, mean Phred below 15, or no exact constant-primer or identifier match. High-quality paired reads were merged with COPE v1.2.5, and unique nucleotide sequences were defined as clonotypes. Clonotypes were aligned to IMGT TRBV, TRBD and TRBJ reference segments using MiTCR v1.1. Only V-J combinations with frequency above 0.0001, covering approximately 99% of repertoires, were analysed. The TCS score was defined as the ratio of F50 (clonal expansion) to E x V (chaos), calculated using BLOSUM62-based TCRdist between CDR3 peptides within each V-J. Welch's t-statistics and random forest reduced around 510 V-J features to roughly 13, which were used in a naive Bayes classifier (R e1071). The public reads were reanalyzed by TCRdb: fastp trimming at Q25, MiXCR alignment, in-frame beta chains only. Under each unique CDR3 protein, matching rows form one entry showing the most common genes and DNA. V and J calls and clone size were set by TCRdb, not the authors. This sample gives about 400,000 distinct CDR3 sequences in total; approximately 13% of them show up just once. The top ten hold 4% to 6.5% of the sample.

Sequencing input: blood. This sequence was found in a young woman with Graves' hyperthyroidism.

The DNA reads TGTGCCAGCAGCCAAGGGACTAGCGGGAATCCTGAGCAGTTCTTC. This codes for CASSQGTSGNPEQFF. The chain is encoded by TRBV27 joined to TRBJ2-1; 13 nucleotides in the junction match TRBD2. For this chain, trimming is 6 bases at the V end and 9 bases at the J end, and the number of junction bases without a gene match is 8. CDR1 MNHEY and CDR2 SMNVEV are derived from the germline V gene (reference sequence). The CDR3, from cysteine to phenylalanine, totals 15 residues. Only the CDR3 part of the read is kept: 45 bases, read in frame from the first base.